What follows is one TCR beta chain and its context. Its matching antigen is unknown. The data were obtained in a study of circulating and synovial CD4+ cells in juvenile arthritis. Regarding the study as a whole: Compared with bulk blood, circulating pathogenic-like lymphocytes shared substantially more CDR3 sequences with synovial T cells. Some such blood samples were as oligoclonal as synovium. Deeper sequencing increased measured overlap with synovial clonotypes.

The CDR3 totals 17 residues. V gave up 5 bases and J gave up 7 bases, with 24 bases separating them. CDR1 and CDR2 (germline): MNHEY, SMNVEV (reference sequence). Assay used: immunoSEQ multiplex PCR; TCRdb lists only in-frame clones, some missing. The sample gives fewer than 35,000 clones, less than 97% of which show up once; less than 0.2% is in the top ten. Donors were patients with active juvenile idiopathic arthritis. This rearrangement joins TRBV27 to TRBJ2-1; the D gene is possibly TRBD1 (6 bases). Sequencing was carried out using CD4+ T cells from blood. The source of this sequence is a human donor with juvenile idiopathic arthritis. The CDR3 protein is CASSPKPNRVLSNEQFF. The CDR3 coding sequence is TGTGCCAGCAGTCCTAAACCCAACAGGGTATTGTCGAATGAGCAGTTCTTC.